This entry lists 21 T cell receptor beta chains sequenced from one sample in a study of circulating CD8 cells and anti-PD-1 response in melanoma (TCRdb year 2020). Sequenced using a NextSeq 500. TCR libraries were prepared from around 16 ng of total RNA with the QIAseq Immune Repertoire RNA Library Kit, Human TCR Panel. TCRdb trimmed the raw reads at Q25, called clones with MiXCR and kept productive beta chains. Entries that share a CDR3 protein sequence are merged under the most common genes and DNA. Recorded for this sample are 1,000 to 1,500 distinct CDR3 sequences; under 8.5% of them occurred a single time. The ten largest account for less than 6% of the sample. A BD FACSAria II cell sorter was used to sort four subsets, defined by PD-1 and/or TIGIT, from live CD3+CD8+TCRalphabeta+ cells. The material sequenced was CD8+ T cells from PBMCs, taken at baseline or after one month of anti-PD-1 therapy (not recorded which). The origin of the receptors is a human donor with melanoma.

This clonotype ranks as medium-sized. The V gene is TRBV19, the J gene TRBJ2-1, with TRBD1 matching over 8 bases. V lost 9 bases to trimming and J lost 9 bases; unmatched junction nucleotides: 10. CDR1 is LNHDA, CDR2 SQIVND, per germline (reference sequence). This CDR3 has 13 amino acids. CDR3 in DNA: TGTGCCAGCACGGGACAGGCCTACGGTGAGCAGTTCTTC. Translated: CASTGQAYGEQFF.

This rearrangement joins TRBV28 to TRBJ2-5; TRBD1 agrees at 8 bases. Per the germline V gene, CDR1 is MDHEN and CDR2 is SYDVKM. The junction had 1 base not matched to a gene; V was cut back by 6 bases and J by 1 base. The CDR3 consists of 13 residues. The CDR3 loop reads CASRQGGQETQYF. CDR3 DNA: TGTGCCAGCAGACAGGGGGGCCAAGAGACCCAGTACTTC.

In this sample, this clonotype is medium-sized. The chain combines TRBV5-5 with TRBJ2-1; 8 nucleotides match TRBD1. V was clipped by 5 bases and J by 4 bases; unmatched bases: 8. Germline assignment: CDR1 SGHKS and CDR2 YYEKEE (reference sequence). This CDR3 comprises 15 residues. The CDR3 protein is CASRRTGSGYNEQFF. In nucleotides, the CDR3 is TGTGCCAGCAGGCGGACAGGGTCGGGATACAATGAGCAGTTCTTC.

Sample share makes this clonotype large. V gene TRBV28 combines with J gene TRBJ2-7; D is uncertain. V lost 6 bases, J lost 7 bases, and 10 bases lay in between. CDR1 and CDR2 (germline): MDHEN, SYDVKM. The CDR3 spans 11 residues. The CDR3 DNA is TGTGCCAGCAGCCCTAATGTTGAGCAGTACTTC. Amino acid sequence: CASSPNVEQYF.

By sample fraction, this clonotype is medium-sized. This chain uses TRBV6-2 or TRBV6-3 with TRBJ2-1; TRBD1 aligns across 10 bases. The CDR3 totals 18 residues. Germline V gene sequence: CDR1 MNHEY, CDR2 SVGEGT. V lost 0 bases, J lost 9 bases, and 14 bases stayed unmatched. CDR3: CASSYSAADRGGAAEQFF. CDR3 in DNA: TGTGCCAGCAGTTACTCGGCGGCGGACAGGGGGGGTGCGGCTGAGCAGTTCTTC.

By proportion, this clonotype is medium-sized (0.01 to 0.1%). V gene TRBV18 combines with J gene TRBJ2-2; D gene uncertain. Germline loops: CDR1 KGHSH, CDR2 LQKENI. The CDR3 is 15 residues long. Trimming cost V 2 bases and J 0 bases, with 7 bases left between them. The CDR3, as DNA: TGTGCCAGCTCACCAGGCGGAACGAACACCGGGGAGCTGTTTTTT. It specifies CASSPGGTNTGELFF.

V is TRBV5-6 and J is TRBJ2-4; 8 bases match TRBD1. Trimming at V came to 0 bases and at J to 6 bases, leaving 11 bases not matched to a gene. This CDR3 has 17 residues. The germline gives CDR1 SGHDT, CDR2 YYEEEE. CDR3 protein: CASSLVGQGSLGNIQYF. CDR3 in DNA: TGTGCCAGCAGCTTGGTTGGACAGGGATCCTTAGGAAACATTCAGTACTTC.

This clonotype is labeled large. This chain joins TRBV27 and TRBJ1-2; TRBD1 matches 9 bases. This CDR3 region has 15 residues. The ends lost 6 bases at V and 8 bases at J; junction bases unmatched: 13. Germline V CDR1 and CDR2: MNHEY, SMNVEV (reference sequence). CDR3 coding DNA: TGTGCCAGCAGCTTCGATGGGACAGGGTTACGAGGCTACACCTTC. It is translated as CASSFDGTGLRGYTF.

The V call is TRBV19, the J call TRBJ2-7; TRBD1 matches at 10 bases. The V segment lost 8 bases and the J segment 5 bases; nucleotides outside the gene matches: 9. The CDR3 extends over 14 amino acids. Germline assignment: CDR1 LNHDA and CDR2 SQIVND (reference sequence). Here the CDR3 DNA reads TGTGCCAGTGAGAAGACAGGGGGCATCGACGAGCAGTACTTC. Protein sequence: CASEKTGGIDEQYF.

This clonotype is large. CDR3 DNA sequence: TGTGCCAGCAGCTTAGGGACAGGGATAAGTAATGAGCAGTTCTTC. Amino acids: CASSLGTGISNEQFF. The chain couples TRBV7-3 to TRBJ2-1; 9 nucleotides line up with TRBD1. Germline CDR1 SGHTA, CDR2 FQGTGA. The ends lost 2 bases at V and 7 bases at J; junction bases unmatched: 6. The CDR3 contains 15 residues. The full variable domain, rest sourced from reference TRBV7-3 and TRBJ2-1, is GAGVSQTPSNKVTEKGKYVELRCDPISGHTALYWYRQSLGQGPEFLIYFQGTGAADDSGLPNDRFFAVRPEGSVSTLKIQRTERGDSAVYLCASSLGTGISNEQFFGPGTRLTVL.

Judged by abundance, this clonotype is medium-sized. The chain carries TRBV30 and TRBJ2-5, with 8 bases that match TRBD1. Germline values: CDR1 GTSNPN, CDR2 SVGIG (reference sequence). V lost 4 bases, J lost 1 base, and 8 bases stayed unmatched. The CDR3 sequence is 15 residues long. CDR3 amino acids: CAWTPLGQGQETQYF. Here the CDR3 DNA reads TGTGCCTGGACGCCCCTTGGACAGGGCCAAGAGACCCAGTACTTC.

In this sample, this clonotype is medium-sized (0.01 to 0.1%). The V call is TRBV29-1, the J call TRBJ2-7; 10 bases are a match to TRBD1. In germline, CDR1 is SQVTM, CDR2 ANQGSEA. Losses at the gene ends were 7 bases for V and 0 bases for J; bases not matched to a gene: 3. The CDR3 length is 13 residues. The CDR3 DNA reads TGCAGCGCGCGGACAGGGGGCTCCTACGAGCAGTACTTC. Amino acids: CSARTGGSYEQYF.

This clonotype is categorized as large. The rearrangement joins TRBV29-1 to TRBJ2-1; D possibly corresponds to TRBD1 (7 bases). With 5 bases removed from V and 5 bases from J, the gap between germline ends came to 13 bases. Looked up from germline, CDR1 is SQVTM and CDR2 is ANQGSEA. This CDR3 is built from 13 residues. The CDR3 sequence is CSVFQGGHNEQFF. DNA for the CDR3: TGCAGCGTTTTCCAGGGGGGTCACAATGAGCAGTTCTTC.

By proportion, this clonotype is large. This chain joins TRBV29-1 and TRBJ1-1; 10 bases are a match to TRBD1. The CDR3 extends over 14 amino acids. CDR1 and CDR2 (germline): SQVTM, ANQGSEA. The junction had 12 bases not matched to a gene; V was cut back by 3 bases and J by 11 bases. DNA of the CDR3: TGCAGCGTTGAGGGGGACAGGGGTGAGGTCGTGGCTTTCTTT. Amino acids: CSVEGDRGEVVAFF. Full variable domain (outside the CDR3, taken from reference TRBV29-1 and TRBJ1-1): SAVISQKPSRDICQRGTSLTIQCQVDSQVTMMFWYRQQPGQSLTLIATANQGSEATYESGFVIDKFPISRPNLTFSTLTVSNMSPEDSSIYLCSVEGDRGEVVAFFGQGTRLTVV.

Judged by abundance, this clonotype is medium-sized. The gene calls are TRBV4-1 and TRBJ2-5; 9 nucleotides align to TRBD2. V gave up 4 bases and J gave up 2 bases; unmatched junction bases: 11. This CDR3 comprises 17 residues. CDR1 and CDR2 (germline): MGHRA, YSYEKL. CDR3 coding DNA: TGCGCCAGCAGCCCGCTCCACGTAGCGGGGGAACAAGAGACCCAGTACTTC. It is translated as CASSPLHVAGEQETQYF.

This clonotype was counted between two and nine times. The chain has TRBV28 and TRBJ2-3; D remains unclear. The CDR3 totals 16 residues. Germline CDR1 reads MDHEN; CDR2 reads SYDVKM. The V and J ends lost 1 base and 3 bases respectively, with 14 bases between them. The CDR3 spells CASSLSRSVPTDTQYF. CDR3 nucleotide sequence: TGTGCCAGCAGTTTATCGCGGTCTGTACCTACAGATACGCAGTATTTT.

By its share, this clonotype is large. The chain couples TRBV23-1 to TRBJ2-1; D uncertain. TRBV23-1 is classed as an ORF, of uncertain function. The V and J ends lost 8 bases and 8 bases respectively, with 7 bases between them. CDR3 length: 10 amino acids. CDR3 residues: CASEAHEQFF. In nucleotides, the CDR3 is TGCGCCAGCGAGGCCCATGAGCAGTTCTTC.

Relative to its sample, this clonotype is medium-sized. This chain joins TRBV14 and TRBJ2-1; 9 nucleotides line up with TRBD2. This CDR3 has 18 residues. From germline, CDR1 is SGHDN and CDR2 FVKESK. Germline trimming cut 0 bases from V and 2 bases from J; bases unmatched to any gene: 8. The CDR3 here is CASSQEMVAGDPYNEQFF. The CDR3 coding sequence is TGTGCCAGCAGCCAAGAGATGGTAGCGGGGGATCCCTACAATGAGCAGTTCTTC.

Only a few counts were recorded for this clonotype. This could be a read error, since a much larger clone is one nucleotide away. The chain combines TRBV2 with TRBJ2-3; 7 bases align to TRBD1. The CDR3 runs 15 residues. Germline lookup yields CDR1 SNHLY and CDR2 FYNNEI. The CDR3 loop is CASSPSELGTDTRYF. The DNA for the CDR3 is TGTGCCAGCAGCCCTAGTGAACTGGGGACAGATACGCGGTATTTT.

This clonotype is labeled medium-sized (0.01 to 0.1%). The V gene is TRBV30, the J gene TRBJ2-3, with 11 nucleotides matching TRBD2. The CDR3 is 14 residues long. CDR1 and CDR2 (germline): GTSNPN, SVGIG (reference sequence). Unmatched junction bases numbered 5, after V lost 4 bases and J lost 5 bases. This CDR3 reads CAWNLLAGGDTQYF. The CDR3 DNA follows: TGTGCCTGGAATCTTCTAGCGGGAGGAGATACGCAGTATTTT.

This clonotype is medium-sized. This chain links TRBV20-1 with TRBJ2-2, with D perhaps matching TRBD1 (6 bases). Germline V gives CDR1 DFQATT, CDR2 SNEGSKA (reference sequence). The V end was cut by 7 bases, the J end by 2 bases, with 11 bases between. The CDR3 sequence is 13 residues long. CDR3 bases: TGCAGTGTTCGGACAGTTAACACCGGGGAGCTGTTTTTT. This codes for CSVRTVNTGELFF.